This TCR beta chain comes out of a study of blood T cell repertoires in COVID-19. Sequenced by immunoSEQ multiplex PCR; TCRdb stores in-frame clones only, minus some. The data contain under 60,000 clones, roughly 74% of them singletons. The V and J ends lost 5 bases and 11 bases, in that order; junction bases with no gene match: 11. The CDR3 is 14 residues long. The germline V gene has CDR1 SGHVS and CDR2 FQNEAQ. Material: peripheral blood. The V call is TRBV7-8, the J call TRBJ1-4, with TRBD1 matching over 7 bases. The sequence came from a human donor in a cohort sampled during active COVID-19. This CDR3 is CASSTTGTQKKLFF. The CDR3 DNA follows: TGTGCCAGCAGCACGACAGGGACCCAAAAGAAACTGTTTTTT.